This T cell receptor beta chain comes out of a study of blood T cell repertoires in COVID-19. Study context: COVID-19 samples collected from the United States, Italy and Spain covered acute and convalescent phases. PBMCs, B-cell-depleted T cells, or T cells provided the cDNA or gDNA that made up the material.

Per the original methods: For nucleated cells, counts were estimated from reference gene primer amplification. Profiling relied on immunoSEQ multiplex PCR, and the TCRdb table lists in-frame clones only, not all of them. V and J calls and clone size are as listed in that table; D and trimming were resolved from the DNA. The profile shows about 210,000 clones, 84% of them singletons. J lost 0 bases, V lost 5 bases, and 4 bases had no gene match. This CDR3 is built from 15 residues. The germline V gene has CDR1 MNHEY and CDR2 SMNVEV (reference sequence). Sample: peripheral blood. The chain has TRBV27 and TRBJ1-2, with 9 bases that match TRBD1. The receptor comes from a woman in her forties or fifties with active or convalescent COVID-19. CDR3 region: CASSGGTGTNYGYTF. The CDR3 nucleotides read TGTGCCAGCAGTGGCGGGACAGGGACTAACTATGGCTACACCTTC.